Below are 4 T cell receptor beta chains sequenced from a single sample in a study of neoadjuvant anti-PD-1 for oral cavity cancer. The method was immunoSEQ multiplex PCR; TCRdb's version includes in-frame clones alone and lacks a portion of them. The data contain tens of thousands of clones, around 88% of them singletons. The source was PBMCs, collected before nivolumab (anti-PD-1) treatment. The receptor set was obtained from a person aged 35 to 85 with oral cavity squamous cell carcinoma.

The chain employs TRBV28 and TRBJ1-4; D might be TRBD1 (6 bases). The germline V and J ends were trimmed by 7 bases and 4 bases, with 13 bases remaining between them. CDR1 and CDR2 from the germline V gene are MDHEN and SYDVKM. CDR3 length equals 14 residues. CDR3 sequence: CASTPGGRNEKLFF. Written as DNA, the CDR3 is TGTGCCAGCACCCCGGGGGGGCGTAATGAAAAACTGTTTTTT.

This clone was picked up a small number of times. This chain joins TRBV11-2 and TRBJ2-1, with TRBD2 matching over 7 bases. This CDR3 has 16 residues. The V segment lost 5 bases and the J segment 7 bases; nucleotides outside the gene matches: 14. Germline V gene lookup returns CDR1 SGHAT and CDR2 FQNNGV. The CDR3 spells CASSPHGGSPLNEQFF. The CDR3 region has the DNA TGTGCCAGCAGCCCTCACGGGGGGTCACCACTTAATGAGCAGTTCTTC.

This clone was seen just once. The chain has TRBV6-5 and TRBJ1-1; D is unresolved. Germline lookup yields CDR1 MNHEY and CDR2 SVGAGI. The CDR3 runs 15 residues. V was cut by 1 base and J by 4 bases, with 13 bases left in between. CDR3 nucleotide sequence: TGTGCCAGCAGTTACTATGGGGTAAGGGTCACTGAAGCTTTCTTT. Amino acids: CASSYYGVRVTEAFF.

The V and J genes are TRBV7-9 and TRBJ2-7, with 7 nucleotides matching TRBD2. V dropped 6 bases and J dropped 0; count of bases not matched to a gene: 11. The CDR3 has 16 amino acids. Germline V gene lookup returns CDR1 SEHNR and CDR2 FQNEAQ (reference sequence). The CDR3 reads CASSSRQRTSSYEQYF. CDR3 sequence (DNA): TGTGCCAGCAGTTCGAGGCAGAGGACTAGCTCCTACGAGCAGTACTTC.